Listed below are T cell receptor beta chains from one sample, sequenced in a study of blood T cell repertoires in COVID-19. Some clones are missing from TCRdb's copy, which holds only in-frame ones; the method was immunoSEQ multiplex PCR. This sample yields 200,000 to 300,000 clones, of which 75% to 90% are seen a single time; about 2% belongs to the top ten. The sequenced material came from peripheral blood. Every receptor here comes from a man aged 25 to 45 with active or convalescent COVID-19. Both conserved end residues are part of each CDR3. The D gene is left open where the match is weak. Only some rows state a clone size, as once, few, many or a class for expanded clones.

>TRBV6-5|TRBJ2-1|.|.
TGTGCCAGCCGGGACAACTACAATGAGCAGTTCTTC
CASRDNYNEQFF
>TRBV9|TRBJ2-3|.|.
TGTGCCAGCAGCGATCCGAGGGCTACGCAGTATTTT
CASSDPRATQYF
>TRBV4-1|TRBJ2-1|.|.
TGCGCCAGCAGCCACCAGGGATGGCAAATCGATGAGCAGTTCTTC
CASSHQGWQIDEQFF
>TRBV12-3/TRBV12-4|TRBJ1-2|.|.
TGTGCCAGTTCCCCGCAAACGGGCTATGGCTACACCTTC
CASSPQTGYGYTF
>TRBV11-2|TRBJ2-7|TRBD1|.
TGTGCCAGCAGCCCCTACGCCGGGACAGGGCCCTACGAGCAGTACTTC
CASSPYAGTGPYEQYF
>TRBV11-2|TRBJ2-1|TRBD2|.
TGTGCCAGCACGACTCTAGCGGGGGGATACAATGAGCAGTTCTTC
CASTTLAGGYNEQFF
>TRBV5-4|TRBJ2-1|TRBD2|once
TGTGCCAGCAGCTTGACGGCGGGGGGGCTTTTCTTC
CASSLTAGGLFF
>TRBV6-2/TRBV6-3|TRBJ1-5|.|.
TGTGCCAGCAGTTGGGGGGATCAGCCCCAGCATTTT
CASSWGDQPQHF
>TRBV4-3|TRBJ1-5|.|.
TGCGCCAGCAGCCAAGACTTGGAAGGGGCTATAGGCAATCAGCCCCAGCATTTT
CASSQDLEGAIGNQPQHF
>TRBV5-1|TRBJ2-1|TRBD2|.
TGCGCCAGCAGCAACAAAGTGGAACTAGCGAAATACAATGAGCAGTTCTTC
CASSNKVELAKYNEQFF
>TRBV7-6|TRBJ1-2|TRBD1|.
TGTGCCAGCAGCTTAGATGATTGGACAGGGAACGGCTACACCTTC
CASSLDDWTGNGYTF
>TRBV4-2|TRBJ1-2|.|.
TGTGCCAGCAGCCAAGATGCGGACAGATCCTACACCTTC
CASSQDADRSYTF
>TRBV4-1|TRBJ1-1|.|once
TGCGCCAGCAGCCAAGCCCGGGAGAACACTGAAGCTTTCTTT
CASSQARENTEAFF
>TRBV7-9|TRBJ2-7|TRBD1|.
TGTGCCAGCAGCCATGACAGGGCCTTATACGAGCAGTACTTC
CASSHDRALYEQYF
>TRBV21-1|TRBJ2-7|.|few
TGTGCCAGCAGCGAAACGGAAGGGGGCTCCTACGAGCAGTACTTC
CASSETEGGSYEQYF
>TRBV3-1/TRBV3-2|TRBJ1-1|.|.
TGTGCCAGCAGCCGGCAGGGAGGCACTGAAGCTTTCTTT
CASSRQGGTEAFF
>TRBV5-1|TRBJ2-7|TRBD2|.
TGCGCCAGCAGCTTGCTCGGACTAGCGGGATTATCCTACGAGCAGTACTTC
CASSLLGLAGLSYEQYF
>TRBV5-6|TRBJ1-1|.|.
TGTGCCAGCAGCTTTTGGGAGGGGCGCCAGAAGAACACTGAAGCTTTCTTT
CASSFWEGRQKNTEAFF
>TRBV11-2|TRBJ2-7|.|once
TGTGCCAGCAGCCCCGATTCGGGATACGAGCAGTACTTC
CASSPDSGYEQYF
>TRBV6-7|TRBJ2-7|TRBD2|once
TGTGCCAGCAGTGCAAGCCGGGAGCGGGGCCGGTTCGGGCAGTACTTC
CASSASRERGRFGQYF
>TRBV5-6|TRBJ1-1|.|.
TGTGCCAGCAGCTTTGGGAGCACTGAAGCTTTCTTT
CASSFGSTEAFF
>TRBV6-5|TRBJ1-3|TRBD1|.
TGTGCCACAGGGGGCGACTCTGGAAACACCATATATTTT
CATGGDSGNTIYF
>TRBV27|TRBJ2-1|TRBD2|.
TGTGCCAGCAGTCCTGGGGGGGGGTTTGTCAATGAGCAGTTCTTC
CASSPGGGFVNEQFF
>TRBV7-8|TRBJ2-2|.|.
TGTGCCAGCAGCTTATTTGTCGGGACAAACTTTTTGTTTTTT
CASSLFVGTNFLFF
>TRBV2|TRBJ2-1|.|.
TGTGCCAGCACCGAGATGCGTGAGCAGTTCTTC
CASTEMREQFF
>TRBV2|TRBJ1-1|.|.
TGTGCCAGCAATGAAATAGCAGGGTATAATGCTTTCTTT
CASNEIAGYNAFF
>TRBV7-6|TRBJ1-4|.|.
TGTGCCAGCAGCCCCCGGTCGATGGGATGGACAACAACTAATGAAAAACTGTTTTTT
CASSPRSMGWTTTNEKLFF
>TRBV7-8|TRBJ1-2|.|.
TGTGCCAGCAGCTTAGATCAGGGATACTATGGCTACACCTTC
CASSLDQGYYGYTF
>TRBV5-5|TRBJ1-5|TRBD1|.
TGTGCCAGCAGCTTGGTCTCCCAAGGGACAGGGAATCAGCCCCAGCATTTT
CASSLVSQGTGNQPQHF
>TRBV5-8|TRBJ1-5|.|few
TGTGCCAGCAGCTTGGCCCGAGGGTTGAAGAGCAATCAGCCCCAGCATTTT
CASSLARGLKSNQPQHF
>TRBV9|TRBJ1-2|.|.
TGTGCCACCCGCGACGGGAGAAGCAATGGCTACACCTTC
CATRDGRSNGYTF
>TRBV19|TRBJ2-5|TRBD2|.
TGTGCCAGTCGCGGGGGGGGGATTCAAGAGACCCAGTACTTC
CASRGGGIQETQYF
>TRBV7-2|TRBJ1-2|TRBD1|.
TGTGCCAGCAGCCAAACTCCAGGGGGCTTAGGGTATGGCTACACCTTC
CASSQTPGGLGYGYTF
>TRBV4-1|TRBJ2-7|.|.
TGCGCCAGCAGCCAAGAGCGGGCACGTGGAATATACGAGCAGTACTTC
CASSQERARGIYEQYF
>TRBV6-5|TRBJ1-6|TRBD1|.
TGTGCCAGCACCAGAGACAGGGGGGGGTCACCCCTCCACTTT
CASTRDRGGSPLHF
>TRBV6-6|TRBJ1-1|.|.
TGTGCCAGCAGTTACTCCCGGGGGAGGGCGGCTGAAGCTTTCTTT
CASSYSRGRAAEAFF
>TRBV10-1|TRBJ1-1|.|.
TGCGCCAGCAGTGACACCCGGGGTATGGCAGAAGCTTTCTTT
CASSDTRGMAEAFF
>TRBV30|TRBJ1-2|TRBD1|once
TGTGCCTGGAGTCCACAGACAGGGGGCTATGGCTACACCTTC
CAWSPQTGGYGYTF
>TRBV4-3|TRBJ2-7|.|.
TGCGCCAGCAGCCAAGAACTGACAGCCACCTACGAGCAGTACTTC
CASSQELTATYEQYF
>TRBV7-9|TRBJ2-3|.|.
TGTGCCAGCAGCTTAGCCCAAAGCACAGATACGCAGTATTTT
CASSLAQSTDTQYF
>TRBV7-9|TRBJ2-1|.|.
TGTGCCAGCAGCCGTGGGACAAACACCCACTACAATGAGCAGTTCTTC
CASSRGTNTHYNEQFF
>TRBV4-3|TRBJ1-6|.|.
TGCGCCAGCAGCCAAGATCTGTATCTTGGGACAATCGATTCACCCCTCCACTTT
CASSQDLYLGTIDSPLHF
>TRBV9|TRBJ2-2|.|.
TGTGCCAGCAGCGTAGCCGTGGAGGGGACCGGGGAGCTGTTTTTT
CASSVAVEGTGELFF
>TRBV5-4|TRBJ1-3|.|.
TGTGCCAGCAGTAAATCTGCTGGAAACACCATATATTTT
CASSKSAGNTIYF
>TRBV2|TRBJ2-3|.|.
TGTGCCAGCACTTACATTCGGGTACAGGGAAAAGATACGCAGTATTTT
CASTYIRVQGKDTQYF
>TRBV6-1|TRBJ1-2|.|.
TGTGCCAGCAGTGAATCGCAGGGGTCGGGTGGCTACACCTTC
CASSESQGSGGYTF
>TRBV30|TRBJ1-2|.|.
TGTGCCTGGAGTAAAGGGGTCGGCTACACCTTC
CAWSKGVGYTF
>TRBV11-2|TRBJ2-5|.|few
TGTGCCAGCAGCTTAACCGGGGGAGCATTTGAAGAGACCCAGTACTTC
CASSLTGGAFEETQYF
>TRBV3-1/TRBV3-2|TRBJ2-1|.|.
TGTGCCAGCAGCCATCAACTGGGGGCGTATGAGCAGTTCTTC
CASSHQLGAYEQFF
>TRBV27|TRBJ2-1|TRBD2|.
TGTGCCAGCAGTGAGCGGGGACCCAACAATGAGCAGTTCTTC
CASSERGPNNEQFF
>TRBV7-2|TRBJ2-7|TRBD2|.
TGTGCCAGCAGCGCCTCCGGGACTAGCGGTGGCGAGCAGTACTTC
CASSASGTSGGEQYF
>TRBV6-1|TRBJ1-4|.|once
TGTGCCAGCAGTGATTTTAGAGCAACTAATGAAAAACTGTTTTTT
CASSDFRATNEKLFF
>TRBV4-2|TRBJ2-5|TRBD2|once
TGTGCCAGCAGCCAAGTTTCGCGGGGGGGCGATGAGACCCAGTACTTC
CASSQVSRGGDETQYF
>TRBV7-8|TRBJ1-3|.|.
TGTGCCAGCAGCTTGTCGGGGGGCTCTGGAAACACCATATATTTT
CASSLSGGSGNTIYF
>TRBV5-6|TRBJ2-7|.|.
TGTGCCAGCAGCTTGGTCGGAGTGGACGAGCAGTACTTC
CASSLVGVDEQYF